Listed below are T cell receptor beta chains from one sample, sequenced in a study of T cell repertoires in cytomegalovirus infection. Antigen specificity for these receptors is unknown. TCRdb fed the reads into MiXCR, producing one record per CDR3 protein. The data show around 750,000 distinct CDR3 sequences, with over 25% seen just once and around 11% held by the top ten. The source was cultured CD8+ T cells from PBMCs, collected from culture after CMV antigen stimulation. The source is a human donor in good health (CMV status not recorded). Some clones in this sample may be carry-over from other donors' samples. Each CDR3 is given with its conserved first and last residue. D genes are given only for firm matches. The listing skips clone size in some rows; elsewhere it reads once, few, many or a size class.

TRBD1 TRBJ1-6 few TRBV7-8 CASSMTGDSPLHF TGTGCCAGCAGCATGACAGGGGATTCACCCCTCCACTTT
TRBD1 TRBJ2-3 few TRBV7-2 CASSHRDRVPDTQYF TGTGCCAGCAGCCACCGGGACAGGGTCCCAGATACGCAGTATTTT
. TRBJ1-1 once TRBV6-5 CASSYDGEAFF TGTGCCAGCAGTTACGATGGGGAAGCTTTCTTT
TRBD1 TRBJ2-2 . TRBV2 CASSDRASRELFF TGTGCCAGCAGCGACAGGGCGAGCCGGGAGCTGTTTTTT
. TRBJ1-6 . TRBV7-8 CASSLFSSYNSPLHF TGTGCCAGCAGCTTATTCAGCTCCTATAATTCACCCCTCCACTTT
TRBD2 TRBJ2-1 . TRBV5-1 CASSPLASGGYNEQFF TGCGCCAGCAGCCCCTTGGCTAGCGGGGGCTACAATGAGCAGTTCTTC
. TRBJ2-1 few TRBV5-4 CASSLASAEQFF TGTGCCAGCAGCTTGGCCAGTGCTGAGCAGTTCTTC
. TRBJ1-2 few TRBV20-1 CSAPSGANYGYTF TGCAGTGCGCCCTCCGGGGCCAACTATGGCTACACCTTC
. TRBJ1-2 . TRBV20-1 CSATDSGYTF TGCAGTGCTACAGATTCGGGCTACACCTTC
. TRBJ2-3 many TRBV6-6 CASLPGSVTDTQYF TGTGCCAGCCTTCCAGGGTCGGTCACAGATACGCAGTATTTT
. TRBJ2-1 many TRBV6-1 CASSAVTYNEQFF TGTGCCAGCAGCGCGGTGACCTACAATGAGCAGTTCTTC